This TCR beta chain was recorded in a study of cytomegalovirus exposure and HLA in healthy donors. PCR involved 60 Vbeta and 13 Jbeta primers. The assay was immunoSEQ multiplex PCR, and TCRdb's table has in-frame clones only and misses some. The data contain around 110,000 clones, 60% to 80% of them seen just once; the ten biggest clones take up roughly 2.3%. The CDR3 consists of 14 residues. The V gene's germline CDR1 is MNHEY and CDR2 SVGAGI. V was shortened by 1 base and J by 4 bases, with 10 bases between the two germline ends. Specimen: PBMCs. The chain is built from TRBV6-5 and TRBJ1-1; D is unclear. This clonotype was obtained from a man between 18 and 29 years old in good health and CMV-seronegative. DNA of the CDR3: TGTGCCAGCAGTTACTACCCGGCGGGCACTGAAGCTTTCTTT. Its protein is CASSYYPAGTEAFF.